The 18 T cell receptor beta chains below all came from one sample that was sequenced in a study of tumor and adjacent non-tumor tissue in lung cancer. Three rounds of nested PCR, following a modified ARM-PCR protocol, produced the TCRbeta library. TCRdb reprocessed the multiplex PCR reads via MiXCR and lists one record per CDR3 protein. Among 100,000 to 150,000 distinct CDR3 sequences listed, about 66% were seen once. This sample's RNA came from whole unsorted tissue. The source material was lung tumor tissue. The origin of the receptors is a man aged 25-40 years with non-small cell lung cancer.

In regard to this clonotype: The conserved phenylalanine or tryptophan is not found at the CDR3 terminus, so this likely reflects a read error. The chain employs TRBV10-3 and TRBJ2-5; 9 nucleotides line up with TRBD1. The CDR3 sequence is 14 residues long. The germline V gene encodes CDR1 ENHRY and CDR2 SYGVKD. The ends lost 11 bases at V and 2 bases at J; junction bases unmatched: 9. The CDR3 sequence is CAAGTGMGQETQYY. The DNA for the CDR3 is TGTGCCGCGGGGACAGGGATGGGACAAGAGACCCAGTACTAC.

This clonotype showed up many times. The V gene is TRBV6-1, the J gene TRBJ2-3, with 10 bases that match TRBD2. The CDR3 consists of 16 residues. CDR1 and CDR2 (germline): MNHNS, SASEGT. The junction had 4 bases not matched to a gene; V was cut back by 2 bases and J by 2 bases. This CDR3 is CASSERLAGDTDTQYF. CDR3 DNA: TGTGCCAGCAGTGAACGTCTAGCGGGGGACACAGATACGCAGTATTTT.

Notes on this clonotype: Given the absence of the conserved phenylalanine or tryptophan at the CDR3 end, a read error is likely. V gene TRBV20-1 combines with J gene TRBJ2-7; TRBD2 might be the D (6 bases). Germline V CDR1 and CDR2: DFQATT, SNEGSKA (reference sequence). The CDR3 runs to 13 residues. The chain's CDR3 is CRASEEDVYEQYL. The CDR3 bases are TGCAGAGCTAGCGAGGAAGACGTCTACGAGCAGTACCTC.

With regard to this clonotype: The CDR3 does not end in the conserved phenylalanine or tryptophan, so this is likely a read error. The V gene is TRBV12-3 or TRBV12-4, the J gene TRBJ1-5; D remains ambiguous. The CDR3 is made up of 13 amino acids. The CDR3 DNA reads TGTCCCAGCAGTATTCCTCCCAGCCCGCCCCAGCATTGT. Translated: CPSSIPPSPPQHC.

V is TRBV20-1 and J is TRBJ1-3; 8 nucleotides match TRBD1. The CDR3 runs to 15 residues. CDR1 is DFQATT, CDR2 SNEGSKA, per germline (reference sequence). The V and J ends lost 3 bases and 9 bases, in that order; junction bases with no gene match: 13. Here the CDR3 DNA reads TGCAGTGCTAGGGGACAGGCAAGCTCTCGAAGCACCATATATTTT. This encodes CSARGQASSRSTIYF.

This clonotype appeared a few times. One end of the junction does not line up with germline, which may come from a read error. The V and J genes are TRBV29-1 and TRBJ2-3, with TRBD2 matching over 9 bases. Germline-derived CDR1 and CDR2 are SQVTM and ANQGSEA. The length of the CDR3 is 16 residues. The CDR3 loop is CSVEDPASGERDTQYF. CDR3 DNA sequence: TGCAGTGTTGAAGATCCGGCTAGCGGGGAGCGAGATACGCAGTATTTT.

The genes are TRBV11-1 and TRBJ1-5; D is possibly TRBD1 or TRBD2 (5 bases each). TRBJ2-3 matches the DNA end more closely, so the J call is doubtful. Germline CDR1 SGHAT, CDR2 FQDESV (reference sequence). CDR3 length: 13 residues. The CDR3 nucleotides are TGTGCCAGCAGCTTCGGGACCAATCAGCCCCAGTATTTT. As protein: CASSFGTNQPQYF.

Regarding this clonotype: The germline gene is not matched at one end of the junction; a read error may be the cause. Here the CDR3 DNA reads TGCATCGTTGAAGATCCTGGTTTCGGCGGGGAGCTGTTTTTT. Encoded protein: CIVEDPGFGGELFF. The chain has TRBV29-1 and TRBJ2-2; D unresolved. Germline assignment: CDR1 SQVTM and CDR2 ANQGSEA. This CDR3 has 14 amino acids.

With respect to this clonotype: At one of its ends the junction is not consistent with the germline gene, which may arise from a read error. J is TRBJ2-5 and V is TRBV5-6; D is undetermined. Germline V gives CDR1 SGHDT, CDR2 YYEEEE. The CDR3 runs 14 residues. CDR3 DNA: TGTGTCAGCAGCTTAGTAGGGCCGGAAGAGACCCAGTACTTC. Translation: CVSSLVGPEETQYF.

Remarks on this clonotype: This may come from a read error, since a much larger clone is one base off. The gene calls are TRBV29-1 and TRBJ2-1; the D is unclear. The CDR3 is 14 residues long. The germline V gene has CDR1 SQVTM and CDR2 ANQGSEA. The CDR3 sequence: CNVERGSTGNEQFF. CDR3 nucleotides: TGCAACGTTGAACGAGGCTCAACCGGGAATGAGCAGTTCTTC.

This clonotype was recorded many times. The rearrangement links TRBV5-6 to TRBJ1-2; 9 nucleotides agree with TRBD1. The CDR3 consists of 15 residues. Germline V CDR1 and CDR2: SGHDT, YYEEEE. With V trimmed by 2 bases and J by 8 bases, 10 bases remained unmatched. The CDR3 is CASSFPFRDRVGYTF. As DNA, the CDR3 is TGTGCCAGCAGCTTCCCCTTCAGGGACAGGGTCGGCTACACCTTC. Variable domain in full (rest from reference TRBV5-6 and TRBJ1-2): DAGVTQSPTHLIKTRGQQVTLRCSPKSGHDTVSWYQQALGQGPQFIFQYYEEEERQRGNFPDRFSGHQFPNYSSELNVNALLLGDSALYLCASSFPFRDRVGYTFGSGTRLTVV.

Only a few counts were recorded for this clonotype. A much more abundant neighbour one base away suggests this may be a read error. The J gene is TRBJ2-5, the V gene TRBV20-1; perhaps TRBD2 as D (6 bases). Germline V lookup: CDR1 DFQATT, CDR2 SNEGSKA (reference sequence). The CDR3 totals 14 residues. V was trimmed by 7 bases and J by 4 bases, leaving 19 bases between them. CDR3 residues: CSGGDHSGRETQYF. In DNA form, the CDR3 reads TGCAGTGGCGGGGACCACTCGGGGCGAGAGACCCAGTACTTC.

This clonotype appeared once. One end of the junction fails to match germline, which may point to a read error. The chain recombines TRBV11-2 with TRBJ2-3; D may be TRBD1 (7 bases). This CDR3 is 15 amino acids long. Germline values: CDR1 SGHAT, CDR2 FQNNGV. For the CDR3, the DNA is TGTGACAGCAGTTTACTAGCAGGGGGGCAGGGTACGCAGTATTTT. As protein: CDSSLLAGGQGTQYF.

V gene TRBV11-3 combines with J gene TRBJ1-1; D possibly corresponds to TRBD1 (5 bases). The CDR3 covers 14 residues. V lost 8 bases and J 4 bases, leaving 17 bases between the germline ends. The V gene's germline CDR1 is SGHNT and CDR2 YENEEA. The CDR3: CASSRGRASTEAFF. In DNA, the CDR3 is TGTGCCAGCTCCCGCGGCAGGGCGAGCACTGAAGCTTTCTTT.

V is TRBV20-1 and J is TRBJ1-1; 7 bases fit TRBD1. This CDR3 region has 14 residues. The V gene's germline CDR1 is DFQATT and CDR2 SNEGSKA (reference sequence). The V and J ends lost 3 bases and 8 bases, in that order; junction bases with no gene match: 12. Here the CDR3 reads CSASGVTGHTEAFF. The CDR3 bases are TGCAGTGCTAGTGGGGTGACAGGGCATACCGAAGCTTTCTTT.

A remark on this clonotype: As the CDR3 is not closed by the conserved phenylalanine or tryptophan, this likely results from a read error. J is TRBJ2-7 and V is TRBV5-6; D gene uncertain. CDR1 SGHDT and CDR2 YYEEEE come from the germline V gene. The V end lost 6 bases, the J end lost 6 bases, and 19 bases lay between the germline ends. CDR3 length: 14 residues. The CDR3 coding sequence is TGTGCCAGCATCCTGTTGGAGCGAGTAGGCGAGCAGTACTGC. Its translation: CASILLERVGEQYC.

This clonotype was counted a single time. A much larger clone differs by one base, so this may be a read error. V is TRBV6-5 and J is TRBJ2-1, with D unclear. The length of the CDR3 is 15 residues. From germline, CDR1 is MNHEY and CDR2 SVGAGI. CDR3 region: CTSSPRPSSYNEQFF. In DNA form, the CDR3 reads TGTACCAGCAGCCCTCGTCCCAGCTCCTACAATGAGCAGTTCTTC.

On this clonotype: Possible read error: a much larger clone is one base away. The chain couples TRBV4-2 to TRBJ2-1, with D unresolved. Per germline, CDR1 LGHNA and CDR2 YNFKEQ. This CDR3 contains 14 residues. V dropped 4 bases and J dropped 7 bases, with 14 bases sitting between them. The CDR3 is CASSPAACPNEQFF. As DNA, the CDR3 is TGTGCCAGCAGCCCCGCCGCGTGCCCTAATGAGCAGTTCTTC.